The 23 T cell receptor beta chains below were found in one sample sequenced in a study of identical twins. TCRdb re-called the 5' RACE reads through MiXCR, storing one row per CDR3 protein. The table includes 1.5 million to 2 million distinct CDR3 sequences, less than 40% detected once. Sequencing was performed on cord blood. These receptor sequences come from a newborn girl in good health.

This clonotype was seen once. An end of the junction differs from the germline gene, which may be a read error. The J gene is TRBJ1-2, the V gene TRBV14, with D hard to call. Germline-derived CDR1 and CDR2 are SGHDN and FVKESK. CDR3 size: 14 residues. Here the CDR3 reads CASSQDWFPGGYIF. The CDR3, as DNA: TGTGCCAGCAGCCAAGATTGGTTTCCGGGCGGCTACATCTTC. The whole variable domain, filled in from reference TRBV14 and TRBJ1-2, reads EAGVTQFPSHSVIEKGQTVTLRCDPISGHDNLYWYRRVMGKEIKFLLHFVKESKQDESGMPNNRFLAERTGGTYSTLKVQPAELEDSGVYFCASSQDWFPGGYIFGSGTRLTVV.

This clonotype was detected only once. The CDR3, as DNA: TGTGCCAGCGGGGCGTCAGGGGGCGGAAAGACCCAGTACTTC. Encoded protein: CASGASGGGKTQYF. V usage is TRBV12-3 or TRBV12-4 and J usage is TRBJ2-5; TRBD1 aligns across 8 bases. V dropped 8 bases and J dropped 6; count of bases not matched to a gene: 11. The CDR3 loop spans 14 amino acids.

This chain connects TRBV15 to TRBJ2-1; 11 nucleotides align to TRBD2. With V trimmed by 6 bases and J by 1 base, 5 bases remained unmatched. Germline lookup yields CDR1 LNHNV and CDR2 YYDKDF (reference sequence). The CDR3 has 16 residues. The CDR3 loop is CATSLAGGASYNEQFF. CDR3 in DNA: TGTGCCACCAGTCTAGCGGGAGGAGCTTCCTACAATGAGCAGTTCTTC. Supplemented by reference TRBV15 and TRBJ2-1, the full variable domain reads DAMVIQNPRYQVTQFGKPVTLSCSQTLNHNVMYWYQQKSSQAPKLLFHYYDKDFNNEADTPDNFQSRRPNTSFCFLDIRSPGLGDTAMYLCATSLAGGASYNEQFFGPGTRLTVL.

This chain joins TRBV28 and TRBJ2-7; 11 bases match TRBD1. This CDR3 is 15 amino acids long. Trimming removed 6 bases from V and 2 bases from J; junction bases left unmatched: 6. The germline gives CDR1 MDHEN, CDR2 SYDVKM. In DNA, the CDR3 is TGTGCCAGCAGGACCCCGGGACAGGGGGCCTACGAGCAGTACTTC. This encodes CASRTPGQGAYEQYF. The full variable domain, its missing parts supplied by reference TRBV28 and TRBJ2-7, is DVKVTQSSRYLVKRTGEKVFLECVQDMDHENMFWYRQDPGLGLRLIYFSYDVKMKEKGDIPEGYSVSREKKERFSLILESASTNQTSMYLCASRTPGQGAYEQYFGPGTRLTVT.

The chain uses TRBV6-6 and TRBJ2-5; D call uncertain. This CDR3 contains 11 residues. Germline V CDR1 and CDR2: MNHNY, SVGAGI (reference sequence). V was trimmed by 7 bases and J by 13 bases, leaving 16 bases between them. For the CDR3, the DNA is TGTGCCAGCACCGAAACCAGCCTGTGGTACTTC. This codes for CASTETSLWYF.

For this clonotype: One base away lies a much larger clone, so this may be a sequencing read error. The rearrangement uses TRBV6-1 and TRBJ1-2; D not certain. Germline V gene sequence: CDR1 MNHNS, CDR2 SASEGT. The CDR3 is made up of 13 amino acids. CDR3 sequence (DNA): TGTGTCAGCACCCGGATCCTCCTTATAGGCTACACCTTC. Amino acid sequence: CVSTRILLIGYTF.

The chain employs TRBV10-3 and TRBJ2-7; possibly TRBD1 or TRBD2 for D (5 bases each). The germline CDR1 and CDR2 sequences are ENHRY and SYGVKD. V was shortened by 6 bases and J by 6 bases, with 18 bases between the two germline ends. The CDR3 contains 14 residues. In DNA form, the CDR3 reads TGTGCCATCAGGAGACCGAACGGGGCGGGCGAGCAGTACTTC. Encoded protein: CAIRRPNGAGEQYF.

As to this clonotype: A much larger clone differs from this one at a single base, so this may be a read error. Because the CDR3's place on the DNA is in doubt, the DNA is left out and the CDR3 is given as listed by TCRdb. The rearrangement links TRBV29-1 to TRBJ2-1; TRBD1, as called in the table, went unchecked against the DNA. The germline V gene has CDR1 SQVTM and CDR2 ANQGSEA. The CDR3 extends over 14 residues, inclusive of both ends. This chain's CDR3 is CSVGAGTGYNERFF.

This clonotype was seen repeatedly, ten times or more. The J gene is TRBJ2-1, the V gene TRBV2; D is possibly TRBD1 (5 bases). V lost 5 bases to trimming and J lost 0 bases, with 17 bases between them. This CDR3 has 17 amino acids. Germline-derived CDR1 and CDR2 are SNHLY and FYNNEI. The CDR3 is CASSPPPLTVSYNEQFF. CDR3 coding DNA: TGTGCCAGCAGTCCTCCCCCACTGACAGTCTCCTACAATGAGCAGTTCTTC.

The chain couples TRBV2 to TRBJ2-1; 11 bases line up with TRBD2. Per germline, CDR1 SNHLY and CDR2 FYNNEI. The CDR3 consists of 18 residues. J gave up 0 bases and V 4 bases, and 8 bases lay outside the gene matches. CDR3 amino acids: CASSAGTSGFSSYNEQFF. CDR3 in DNA: TGTGCCAGCAGTGCCGGGACTAGCGGCTTCAGCTCCTACAATGAGCAGTTCTTC.

The chain is built from TRBV27 and TRBJ1-2; the D is unclear. CDR3 length: 15 residues. Germline V lookup: CDR1 MNHEY, CDR2 SMNVEV (reference sequence). Deletions cut 2 bases from V and 0 bases from J, with 10 bases between. CDR3: CASSLTRIPNYGYTF. The CDR3 DNA reads TGTGCCAGCAGTTTAACCCGGATACCTAACTATGGCTACACCTTC.

The rearrangement links TRBV6-1 to TRBJ1-6; D remains ambiguous. This CDR3 region has 11 residues. Germline V gene data show CDR1 as MNHNS and CDR2 as SASEGT. V was pared by 7 bases and J by 7 bases, with 5 bases between. CDR3: CASKRNSPLHF. The DNA of the CDR3 is TGTGCCAGCAAGAGGAATTCACCCCTCCACTTT.

This clonotype was seen repeatedly, ten times or more. The rearrangement joins TRBV29-1 to TRBJ1-2; D unresolved. V was trimmed by 5 bases and J by 2 bases, leaving 6 bases between them. The germline gives CDR1 SQVTM, CDR2 ANQGSEA. The CDR3 runs to 11 residues. CDR3 sequence (DNA): TGCAGCGTTAAGTGGAACTATGGCTACACCTTC. This sequence encodes CSVKWNYGYTF.

This clonotype came up a few times. The chain links TRBV20-1 to TRBJ2-5, with 13 bases fitting TRBD2. CDR3 length: 13 amino acids. Germline loops: CDR1 DFQATT, CDR2 SNEGSKA (reference sequence). The DNA for the CDR3 is TGCACCGTAACTAGCGGGGGGGTCTATGAGCAGTACTTC. This translates into CTVTSGGVYEQYF.

CDR3 in DNA: TGTGCCAGCACCCTGGGGGGCTCTGGAAACACCATATATTTT. This sequence encodes CASTLGGSGNTIYF. The genes are TRBV12-3 or TRBV12-4 and TRBJ1-3; tentative D call: TRBD1 (5 bases). The V gene lost 7 bases and the J gene lost 0 bases, with 10 bases spanning the gap. This CDR3 has 14 amino acids.

There are a few counts of this clonotype. V is TRBV5-4 and J is TRBJ1-6; D not resolved. Per germline, CDR1 SGHNT and CDR2 YYREEE (reference sequence). CDR3 length equals 18 residues. V lost 0 bases, J lost 3 bases, and 16 bases lay in between. The CDR3 sequence is CASSLGPGYPLYNSPLHF. The CDR3, as DNA: TGTGCCAGCAGCTTGGGGCCAGGCTATCCCCTCTATAATTCACCCCTCCACTTT.

The chain combines TRBV5-1 with TRBJ2-3; 7 bases line up with TRBD2. With 6 bases clipped from V and 2 bases from J, the junction kept 9 bases outside the gene matches. The length of the CDR3 is 15 residues. The germline CDR1 and CDR2 sequences are SGHRS and YFSETQ. Here the CDR3 reads CASTRRGGHTDTQYF. Here the CDR3 DNA reads TGCGCCAGCACCAGGAGGGGAGGGCACACAGATACGCAGTATTTT.

This clonotype was counted a few times. The J gene is TRBJ2-1, the V gene TRBV2; D possibly corresponds to TRBD2 (6 bases). The germline V and J ends were trimmed by 1 base and 6 bases, with 16 bases remaining between them. CDR1 is SNHLY and CDR2 is FYNNEI in the germline V gene. The CDR3 runs to 16 residues. The CDR3 loop is CASSEGPGAFGNEQFF. In DNA, the CDR3 is TGTGCCAGCAGTGAAGGCCCGGGAGCCTTCGGCAATGAGCAGTTCTTC.

This clonotype was found a few times. The V gene is TRBV20-1, the J gene TRBJ2-1; TRBD2 matches 11 bases. Germline V gene sequence: CDR1 DFQATT, CDR2 SNEGSKA (reference sequence). V trimming: 5 bases; J trimming: 2 bases; junction bases outside the gene matches: 5. CDR3 size: 15 residues. This CDR3 is CSALLAGEAYNEQFF. CDR3 DNA: TGCAGTGCTCTACTAGCGGGAGAGGCCTACAATGAGCAGTTCTTC.

The rearrangement joins TRBV20-1 to TRBJ1-5; 10 positions agree with TRBD1. The germline V gene has CDR1 DFQATT and CDR2 SNEGSKA (reference sequence). CDR3 length: 16 residues. Unmatched junction bases numbered 8, after V lost 3 bases and J lost 3 bases. The CDR3 region has the DNA TGCAGTGCTAGGCAACCGGGACAGGGGTACAATCAGCCCCAGCATTTT. This codes for CSARQPGQGYNQPQHF.

V and J are TRBV3-1 and TRBJ2-1; the D is unclear. Germline V lookup: CDR1 LGHDT, CDR2 YNNKEL (reference sequence). The CDR3 is 15 amino acids. With 0 bases removed from V and 6 bases from J, the gap between germline ends came to 12 bases. In DNA form, the CDR3 reads TGTGCCAGCAGCCAAGAAGTAGGCCTCCCCAATGAGCAGTTCTTC. Translating it yields CASSQEVGLPNEQFF.

This clonotype was counted ten times or more. The chain employs TRBV7-2 and TRBJ2-3, with 7 bases identical to TRBD2. The ends lost 0 bases at V and 1 base at J; junction bases unmatched: 4. The CDR3 length is 16 residues. Germline V lookup: CDR1 SGHTA, CDR2 FQGNSA. This CDR3 reads CASSLAWGGRTDTQYF. CDR3 coding DNA: TGTGCCAGCAGCTTAGCGTGGGGGGGACGCACAGATACGCAGTATTTT. Variable domain in full (rest from reference TRBV7-2 and TRBJ2-3): GAGVSQSPSNKVTEKGKDVELRCDPISGHTALYWYRQSLGQGLEFLIYFQGNSAPDKSGLPSDRFSAERTGGSVSTLTIQRTQQEDSAVYLCASSLAWGGRTDTQYFGPGTRLTVL.

In its sample, this clonotype was seen a few times. This rearrangement joins TRBV27 to TRBJ2-7; the D call may be TRBD1 or TRBD2 (5 bases each). Germline CDR1 and CDR2: MNHEY and SMNVEV (reference sequence). Trimming removed 3 bases from V and 2 bases from J, with 14 bases in between. This CDR3 has 15 amino acids. The chain's CDR3 is CASSFIGTSTYEQYF. CDR3 bases: TGTGCCAGCAGTTTTATCGGGACCTCTACCTACGAGCAGTACTTC.